Following are 7 T cell receptor beta chains from one sample sequenced in a study of cytomegalovirus exposure and HLA in healthy donors. Amplification used 60 Vbeta primers and 13 Jbeta primers. Sequencing was performed with immunoSEQ multiplex PCR; in TCRdb, only in-frame clones are kept and a portion is missing. The data contain roughly 190,000 clones, over 70% of them singletons. Sequenced material: PBMCs. The origin of the receptors is a woman aged 25 to 39 in good health and CMV-seropositive.

This clone was detected only a few times. The chain recombines TRBV10-3 with TRBJ2-7; TRBD2 is a possible D gene (5 bases). This CDR3 is built from 14 residues. The V gene's germline CDR1 is ENHRY and CDR2 SYGVKD. The V end lost 5 bases, the J end lost 4 bases, and 15 bases lay between the germline ends. The CDR3 loop reads CAISTRVPPYEQYF. The DNA of the CDR3 is TGTGCCATCAGTACTAGGGTGCCCCCTTACGAGCAGTACTTC.

The genes are TRBV7-9 and TRBJ2-1, with D possibly TRBD2 on 5 matching bases. This CDR3 is built from 15 residues. From germline, CDR1 is SEHNR and CDR2 FQNEAQ (reference sequence). The V end lost 5 bases, the J end lost 0 bases, and 11 bases lay between the germline ends. CDR3 amino acids: CASSRTRGSYNEQFF. In DNA form, the CDR3 reads TGTGCCAGCAGCCGGACTCGCGGCTCCTACAATGAGCAGTTCTTC.

Written as DNA, the CDR3 is TGTGCCAGCAGCTTATCGGGGACTCCGGAAAAACTGTTTTTT. Protein product: CASSLSGTPEKLFF. The rearrangement uses TRBV7-9 and TRBJ1-4; D possibly corresponds to TRBD1 (5 bases). Trimming shortened V by 2 bases and J by 8 bases, and 12 bases separated the two germline ends. The CDR3 loop spans 14 amino acids. Per the germline V gene, CDR1 is SEHNR and CDR2 is FQNEAQ (reference sequence). The entire variable domain, with the rest obtained from reference TRBV7-9 and TRBJ1-4, is as follows: DTGVSQNPRHKITKRGQNVTFRCDPISEHNRLYWYRQTLGQGPEFLTYFQNEAQLEKSRLLSDRFSAERPKGSFSTLEIQRTEQGDSAMYLCASSLSGTPEKLFFGSGTQLSVL.

A single count supports this clone. The chain carries TRBV10-1 and TRBJ2-7; a weak D match, TRBD1 (7 bases). Germline CDR1 is WNHNN and CDR2 is SYGVQD (reference sequence). The CDR3 spans 12 residues. V was cut by 6 bases and J by 7 bases, with 13 bases left in between. CDR3 nucleotide sequence: TGCGCCAGCAGCGATCAGGGGGGAGAGCAGTACTTC. As protein: CASSDQGGEQYF.

This clone has just a few counts. The V gene is TRBV4-1, the J gene TRBJ2-1; a weak D match, TRBD2 (5 bases). CDR1 is MGHRA and CDR2 is YSYEKL in the germline V gene. There are 12 residues in the CDR3. Between the trimmed V and J ends, which lost 3 bases and 8 bases, there was a span of 8 bases. The CDR3 spells CASSQDFYEQFF. CDR3 in DNA: TGCGCCAGCAGCCAGGACTTCTATGAGCAGTTCTTC.

The chain recombines TRBV11-2 with TRBJ2-2; TRBD2 agrees at 7 bases. V lost 6 bases, J lost 3 bases, and 4 bases stayed unmatched. CDR1 is SGHAT and CDR2 is FQNNGV in the germline V gene. The CDR3 is 14 residues long. The CDR3 sequence is CASSLGLDTGELFF. For the CDR3, the DNA is TGTGCCAGCAGTCTAGGACTAGACACCGGGGAGCTGTTTTTT.

The chain has TRBV7-9 and TRBJ1-3; D is uncertain. Per the germline V gene, CDR1 is SEHNR and CDR2 is FQNEAQ (reference sequence). The CDR3 spans 15 residues. V lost 2 bases to trimming and J lost 0 bases, with 8 bases between them. CDR3 DNA: TGTGCCAGCAGCTTACCAGGCCTCTCTGGAAACACCATATATTTT. It is translated as CASSLPGLSGNTIYF.